This TCR beta chain was captured by sequencing in a study of vaccination and CD4 T cells after COVID-19. Study information: Investigators drew the post-COVID samples a median around 96 days after diagnosis, with a range of 35 to 161.

Comments on this clonotype: No antigen is known for it.

Time point here: late sampling 161 to 241 days after vaccination in a few convalescent patients. Described treatment: roughly ten-day PBMC culture with coronavirus spike peptide pools or control peptides (ViraFEST assay). Researchers used the Oncomine TCR Beta short-read assay to sequence DNA from cultured CD4+ T cells. From the PCR reads, TCRdb called clonotypes with MiXCR, one entry per CDR3 protein. The repertoire holds around 23,000 distinct CDR3 sequences, 42% seen once, with 4.1% in the top ten. CDR3 length equals 14 residues. Between the trimmed V and J ends, which lost 4 bases and 6 bases, there was a span of 14 bases. Germline V gene sequence: CDR1 SGHNT, CDR2 YYREEE (reference sequence).

V and J are TRBV5-4 and TRBJ2-1, with D perhaps TRBD2 (5 bases). The TCR comes from a human donor who had recovered from COVID-19. Source: CD4+ T cells from blood, cultured in vitro, taken about 7 months after SARS-CoV-2 vaccination. In DNA form, the CDR3 reads TGTGCCAGCAGCGCCCCCCGAGCGGCCAATGAGCAGTTCTTC. Residues: CASSAPRAANEQFF.